This passage covers 25 T cell receptor beta chains from one sample sequenced in a study of tumor-infiltrating lymphocytes in primary liver carcinoma. Total RNA amounting to around 530 ng was the source from which TCR beta cDNA was made with a constant-region primer. Slightly modified ARM-PCR, run as three nested multiplex PCR rounds, produced the TCR beta libraries. Two initial PCR rounds of 10 to 11 cycles each paired TRBV1-TRBV30 forward primers with a C-beta reverse primer. One entry per CDR3 protein results from TCRdb running MiXCR on the multiplex PCR reads. Here the sample spans 300,000 to 400,000 distinct CDR3 sequences, 65% being singletons. Germline DNA was extracted too, while blood RNA derived from unsorted whole blood. Source material: peripheral blood. The receptors were gathered from a man aged 40-55 years with primary liver carcinoma and hepatitis B virus infection.

This clonotype was recorded only once. Germline is not matched at one junction end, which may reflect a read error. The J gene is TRBJ1-1, the V gene TRBV11-2, with D unclear. The CDR3 is 13 residues long. Germline V gene data show CDR1 as SGHAT and CDR2 as FQNNGV. For the CDR3, the DNA is TGTGCCAGTAGTTATTCCGAGAACATTGAAGCTTTCTTT. Translated: CASSYSENIEAFF.

The rearrangement links TRBV7-9 to TRBJ2-1, with 15 bases aligning to TRBD2. V was pared by 6 bases and J by 9 bases, with 12 bases of the junction left unmatched. From germline, CDR1 is SEHNR and CDR2 FQNEAQ (reference sequence). The CDR3 has 17 residues. Here the CDR3 DNA reads TGTGCCAGCAGTCCCGGACTAGCGGGGGGGTTGGGTCGTGAGCAGTTCTTC. The encoded protein is CASSPGLAGGLGREQFF.

A remark on this clonotype: The germline gene is not matched at one end of the junction; a read error may be the cause. The chain uses TRBV6-2 or TRBV6-3 and TRBJ1-1; TRBD1 is a possible D gene (5 bases). The CDR3 has 18 amino acids. CDR1 is MNHEY and CDR2 is SVGEGT in the germline V gene. The chain's CDR3 is CASSKSRPGTEFNTEALF. CDR3 DNA: TGTGCCAGCAGCAAATCCCGTCCCGGGACGGAGTTTAACACTGAAGCTTTGTTT.

The rearrangement links TRBV5-4 to TRBJ2-1; D perhaps matches TRBD2 (5 bases). V shed 9 bases and J shed 9 bases, with 19 bases lying between them. This CDR3 comprises 13 residues. CDR1 and CDR2 (germline): SGHNT, YYREEE (reference sequence). The CDR3 is CATNREPIGEQFF. In nucleotides, the CDR3 is TGTGCCACCAATAGGGAGCCGATCGGTGAGCAGTTCTTC.

The rearrangement joins TRBV11-2 to TRBJ1-2, with D perhaps TRBD1 (6 bases). There are 17 residues in the CDR3. The ends were cut back, 6 bases at V and 12 bases at J, with 32 bases in the middle. Germline V CDR1 and CDR2: SGHAT, FQNNGV. The CDR3 sequence is CASSPRLDSLLNYGHTF. The CDR3 bases are TGTGCCAGCAGTCCCCGATTGGACAGCCTACTGAACTACGGCCACACCTTC.

The J gene is TRBJ1-1, the V gene TRBV6-5, with D unclear. Germline V gives CDR1 MNHEY, CDR2 SVGAGI. Trimming cost V 5 bases and J 2 bases, with 9 bases left between them. This CDR3 spans 13 amino acids. CDR3: CASSIRFNTEAFF. The CDR3 DNA is TGTGCCAGCAGTATCCGGTTTAACACTGAAGCTTTCTTT.

The chain uses TRBV28 and TRBJ2-7; 7 bases are shared with TRBD1. The CDR3 contains 13 residues. Germline CDR1 reads MDHEN; CDR2 reads SYDVKM. V gave up 9 bases and J gave up 1 base; unmatched junction bases: 6. CDR3 sequence (DNA): TGTGCCAGTATACCAGGGGGTTCCTACGAGCAGTACTTC. Its translation: CASIPGGSYEQYF. The whole variable domain, filled in from reference TRBV28 and TRBJ2-7, reads DVKVTQSSRYLVKRTGEKVFLECVQDMDHENMFWYRQDPGLGLRLIYFSYDVKMKEKGDIPEGYSVSREKKERFSLILESASTNQTSMYLCASIPGGSYEQYFGPGTRLTVT.

This clonotype was seen more than once but under ten times. The rearrangement links TRBV4-3 to TRBJ1-2, with 7 positions matching TRBD1. The length of the CDR3 is 18 residues. From germline, CDR1 is LGHNA and CDR2 YSLEER. V shed 4 bases and J 6 bases; nucleotides not matched to a gene: 20. Here the CDR3 reads CASSRNYRDSASRDGYTF. CDR3 DNA: TGCGCCAGCAGCCGAAATTATCGGGACAGCGCCTCTAGGGATGGCTACACCTTC.

This rearrangement joins TRBV12-3 or TRBV12-4 to TRBJ1-3, with D possibly matching TRBD1 (5 bases). The CDR3 totals 13 residues. V lost 8 bases, J lost 4 bases, and 12 bases lay in between. In DNA form, the CDR3 reads TGTGCCAGCTGTGACAGAGTCGGAAACACCATATATTTT. It translates to CASCDRVGNTIYF.

A word on this clonotype: The junction departs from germline at one end; a sequencing error may be responsible. The chain links TRBV7-9 to TRBJ2-7; D gene unclear. Germline assignment: CDR1 SEHNR and CDR2 FQNEAQ (reference sequence). The CDR3 extends over 12 amino acids. Written as DNA, the CDR3 is TGTGCCAACAGCGAACACAACTACGAGCAGTACTTC. Its protein is CANSEHNYEQYF.

On this clonotype: A much larger clonotype is one base distant, so this may be a read error. The gene calls are TRBV6-1 and TRBJ2-6; TRBD1 matches 8 bases. Germline V lookup: CDR1 MNHNS, CDR2 SASEGT. The CDR3 totals 14 residues. The CDR3 DNA sequence: TGTGCCAGCAGCGGACAGGGAAGGGCCAACGTCCCGACTTTC. It codes for CASSGQGRANVPTF.

This sequence joins TRBV28 and TRBJ2-1, with 9 nucleotides matching TRBD1. Trimming at V came to 3 bases and at J to 0 bases, leaving 3 bases not matched to a gene. The CDR3 contains 16 residues. Per the germline V gene, CDR1 is MDHEN and CDR2 is SYDVKM. CDR3 sequence (DNA): TGTGCCAGCAGTTTCGTACAGGGGGCCTCCTACAATGAGCAGTTCTTC. Amino acid sequence: CASSFVQGASYNEQFF.

The rearrangement links TRBV5-1 to TRBJ2-7; 9 bases agree with TRBD1. V shed 4 bases, J shed 4 bases, and the junction held 9 bases outside the gene matches. Germline CDR1 reads SGHRS; CDR2 reads YFSETQ. This CDR3 spans 15 amino acids. CDR3 loop: CASSPDRGWSYEQYF. In DNA form, the CDR3 reads TGCGCCAGCAGCCCGGACAGGGGTTGGTCTTACGAGCAGTACTTC.

The V call is TRBV12-3 or TRBV12-4, the J call TRBJ1-3; D gene ambiguous. The V and J ends lost 8 bases and 0 bases respectively, with 8 bases between them. This CDR3 region has 13 residues. CDR3 protein: CASGHSSGNTIYF. DNA for the CDR3: TGTGCCAGCGGTCATAGCTCTGGAAACACCATATATTTT.

To note about this clonotype: A junction boundary mismatches the germline segment, possibly from a read error. The chain employs TRBV6-2 or TRBV6-3 and TRBJ2-7; either TRBD1 or TRBD2 may fit D (6 bases each). The CDR3 is made up of 18 amino acids. In germline, CDR1 is MNHEY, CDR2 SVGEGT. This chain's CDR3 is CTSSPRTLGGGFSYEQYF. Written as DNA, the CDR3 is TGTACCAGCAGTCCTAGGACCTTAGGGGGAGGATTCTCCTACGAGCAGTACTTC.

Comments on this clonotype: The junction departs from germline at one end; a sequencing error may be responsible. V gene TRBV11-2 combines with J gene TRBJ2-5; D remains unclear. The length of the CDR3 is 13 residues. The germline V gene encodes CDR1 SGHAT and CDR2 FQNNGV. The CDR3 reads CTSSSQAKETRYF. The CDR3 DNA follows: TGTACCAGCAGCTCTCAGGCAAAAGAGACCCGGTACTTC.

The genes are TRBV4-1 and TRBJ2-1; 7 bases map to TRBD2. Germline loops: CDR1 MGHRA, CDR2 YSYEKL. This CDR3 is built from 16 residues. With 0 bases clipped from V and 8 bases from J, the junction kept 10 bases outside the gene matches. The CDR3 reads CASSQDVGRESDEQFF. CDR3 DNA: TGCGCCAGCAGCCAAGATGTAGGGCGGGAGTCCGATGAGCAGTTCTTC.

With regard to this clonotype: Germline is not matched at one junction end, which may reflect a read error. The rearrangement links TRBV11-2 to TRBJ2-3; 9 bases agree with TRBD2. The germline gives CDR1 SGHAT, CDR2 FQNNGV. The CDR3 is made up of 15 amino acids. This chain's CDR3 is CASSLLAGCTDMQYF. The CDR3 region has the DNA TGTGCCAGCAGCTTACTAGCGGGATGCACAGATATGCAGTATTTT.

Notes on this clonotype: Sequence at one end of the junction differs from germline and may be a read error. The chain couples TRBV29-1 to TRBJ2-5; TRBD2 aligns across 7 bases. The CDR3 is 12 residues long. CDR1 and CDR2 from the germline V gene are SQVTM and ANQGSEA. CDR3 DNA sequence: TGCAGCGTTAACGAGGCGGGAGAGACCCAGTGCTTC. It encodes CSVNEAGETQCF.

The chain recombines TRBV6-5 with TRBJ2-5, with unresolved D. Trimming removed 1 base from V and 2 bases from J, with 11 bases in between. Germline V gene data show CDR1 as MNHEY and CDR2 as SVGAGI. The CDR3 totals 15 residues. The CDR3 DNA reads TGTGCCAGCAGTTACTATCCGACATTACAAGAGACCCAGTACTTC. This codes for CASSYYPTLQETQYF.

On this clonotype: Compared with germline, one end of the junction differs, possibly owing to a read error. The rearrangement links TRBV11-3 to TRBJ2-7, with 8 positions matching TRBD1. This CDR3 spans 14 amino acids. Germline V gene data show CDR1 as SGHNT and CDR2 as YENEEA. CDR3: CVSSHRTGCHGQYF. The CDR3 nucleotides read TGTGTCAGCAGCCACCGGACAGGGTGCCACGGGCAGTACTTC. Together with reference TRBV11-3 and TRBJ2-7, the CDR3 gives the full variable domain: EAGVVQSPRYKIIEKKQPVAFWCNPISGHNTLYWYLQNLGQGPELLIRYENEEAVDDSQLPKDRFSAERLKGVDSTLKIQPAELGDSAVYLCVSSHRTGCHGQYFGPGTRLTVT.

Details on this clonotype: A much larger clone lies a single base off, so this may be a read error. V and J are TRBV6-1 and TRBJ2-7, with unresolved D. This CDR3 is built from 12 residues. Germline V gene lookup returns CDR1 MNHNS and CDR2 SASEGT. V gave up 7 bases and J gave up 0 bases, with 7 bases separating them. This CDR3 is CASNLNSYEQYF. CDR3 bases: TGTGCCAGCAACCTTAACTCCTACGAGCAGTACTTC.

This clonotype showed up just once. A junction end diverges from the germline sequence, so it may reflect a read error. The CDR3 DNA reads TGTGTCAGCAGCCACGGGACACGGGAACAGTACTTC. Protein sequence: CVSSHGTREQYF. V gene TRBV11-2 combines with J gene TRBJ2-7; D possibly corresponds to TRBD1 (6 bases). The CDR3 has 12 amino acids. Germline assignment: CDR1 SGHAT and CDR2 FQNNGV.

As to this clonotype: Just one base apart from a much larger clone, this may be a read error. The genes are TRBV29-1 and TRBJ1-1; D is undetermined. This CDR3 contains 11 residues. Trimming left V 5 bases short and J 4 bases short, with 8 bases between. Germline CDR1 is SQVTM and CDR2 is ANQGSEA. The CDR3 nucleotides read TGCAGCGTTTTCAAGAGCACTGAAGCTTTCTTT. It yields the protein CSVFKSTEAFF.

Only a few counts were recorded for this clonotype. J is TRBJ2-3 and V is TRBV7-3; perhaps TRBD1 as D (5 bases). Trimming cost V 4 bases and J 1 base, with 12 bases left between them. The CDR3 extends over 15 amino acids. The V gene's germline CDR1 is SGHTA and CDR2 FQGTGA. The CDR3, as DNA: TGTGCCAGCAGCTCCCAGGGTTCTGGCACAGATACGCAGTATTTT. Its translation is CASSSQGSGTDTQYF.